The clone carrying this T cell receptor beta chain was detected many times. Its antigen is unidentified. Building the TCR beta libraries relied on iRepertoire HTBI primers, and CDR3 regions underwent Arm-PCR. One entry per CDR3 protein results from TCRdb running MiXCR on the multiplex PCR reads. In the table there are 400,000 or so distinct CDR3 sequences, less than 25% of which are singletons. The time point denotes: persistent/refractory GD, antithyroid drugs over 5 years with positive TRAb. The TCR library used RNA extracted from PBMCs. One endocrinology department in Xi'an, China, was where patients came from. This specimen comes from a study of regulatory T cells in long-lasting Graves disease. General study results and limits: Newly diagnosed disease favored TRBV20-1 and TRBJ2-1 over persistent disease. Study of thyroid tissue was not done, with only peripheral blood studied.

This CDR3 has 21 amino acids. The germline V and J ends were trimmed by 0 bases and 0 bases, with 26 bases remaining between them. The germline CDR1 and CDR2 sequences are SNHLY and FYNNEI. The chain is built from TRBV2 and TRBJ2-5; TRBD2 might be the D (7 bases). This receptor was identified in a female donor with Graves disease. This sample comprised peripheral blood mononuclear cells (PBMCs), obtained when the disease was refractory, from a patient treated with antithyroid drugs. CDR3 region: CASSEARSRGGTGRHQETQYF. The CDR3 bases are TGTGCCAGCAGTGAAGCACGTTCTAGGGGGGGCACGGGACGGCACCAAGAGACCCAGTACTTC.